This T cell receptor beta chain was recovered during a study of T-cell reconstitution after alpha-beta-depleted transplantation in children. As it was prepared, the TCRbeta library received unique molecular identifiers. TCRdb itself ran the PCR reads through MiXCR, one entry per CDR3 protein. Of 190,000 or so distinct CDR3 sequences detected, roughly 15% appear once; the ten largest clones hold over 10%. Germline-derived CDR1 and CDR2 are KGHDR and SFDVKD. With V trimmed by 4 bases and J by 8 bases, 10 bases remained unmatched. The CDR3 runs 16 residues. The table lists this clonotype with many counts.

Here the sequenced sample was PBMCs from the stem cell graft donor, taken from the stem cell graft. V gene TRBV24-1 combines with J gene TRBJ2-1; 10 bases agree with TRBD2. This clonotype was sampled from a human donor who donated a stem cell graft to a child with acute lymphoblastic leukemia. The CDR3 nucleotides are TGTGCCACCAGTGAACGGCTAGCGGGAGCGTCGTATGAGCAGTTCTTC. Its translation: CATSERLAGASYEQFF.